Listed here are 23 T cell receptor beta chains from one sample, sequenced in a study of T-cell reconstitution after alpha-beta-depleted transplantation in children. Researchers prepared the TCRbeta library using unique molecular identifiers, the study reports. Using its own MiXCR run on the PCR reads, TCRdb lists one record per CDR3 protein. The table lists roughly 200,000 distinct CDR3 sequences, about a tenth of them singletons. Source: PBMCs, taken before TCRalphabeta/CD19-depleted stem cell transplant. Receptor source: a child under three years old with acute myeloid leukemia, due to receive a stem cell transplant.

As for this clonotype: A read error is possible here, since a much larger clone lies one base away. This chain uses TRBV27 with TRBJ2-2; possible D gene TRBD2, 6 bases. CDR1 and CDR2 (germline): MNHEY, SMNVEV (reference sequence). The CDR3 loop spans 15 amino acids. The CDR3 loop is CASSPSVANTGEPFF. For the CDR3, the DNA is TGTGCCAGCAGTCCTAGCGTCGCGAACACCGGGGAGCCGTTTTTT.

This clonotype has a handful of counts. The rearrangement joins TRBV28 to TRBJ2-3; 9 bases align to TRBD2. Trimming at V came to 11 bases and at J to 0 bases, leaving 6 bases not matched to a gene. This CDR3 contains 14 residues. CDR1 is MDHEN and CDR2 is SYDVKM in the germline V gene. As DNA, the CDR3 is TGTGCCGGGGGTAGCGGGGGTAGCACAGATACGCAGTATTTT. It translates to CAGGSGGSTDTQYF.

Many counts were recorded for this clonotype. The V call is TRBV20-1, the J call TRBJ1-5, with 9 bases that match TRBD1. The CDR3 totals 13 residues. Germline V gives CDR1 DFQATT, CDR2 SNEGSKA (reference sequence). The V and J ends lost 5 bases and 1 base, in that order; junction bases with no gene match: 0. As DNA, the CDR3 is TGCAGTGCTGGACAGGGGAGCAATCAGCCCCAGCATTTT. Its translation: CSAGQGSNQPQHF.

Of note for this clonotype: A much more abundant neighbour one base away suggests this may be a read error. The V gene is TRBV5-1, the J gene TRBJ2-1, with 9 bases that match TRBD2. Germline loops: CDR1 SGHRS, CDR2 YFSETQ. This CDR3 is 17 amino acids long. CDR3 bases: TGCACCAGCAGCCCGGGGGTAGCGGGGGCCGTTTACAATGAGCAGTTCTTC. Encoded protein: CTSSPGVAGAVYNEQFF.

The sample holds many counts of this clonotype. The V call is TRBV7-3, the J call TRBJ2-1, with TRBD2 matching 8 bases. The CDR3 totals 16 residues. Per germline, CDR1 SGHTA and CDR2 FQGTGA. V shed 5 bases, J shed 7 bases, and the junction held 13 bases outside the gene matches. Here the CDR3 DNA reads TGTGCCAGCAGCCCTTCGGGGGAGCGGGGGAGGAATGAGCAGTTCTTC. It codes for CASSPSGERGRNEQFF.

On this clonotype: A much more abundant neighbour one base away suggests this may be a read error. The CDR3 reads CASSTRTGEQYF. The CDR3 bases are TGTGCCAGTAGTACCCGTACCGGCGAGCAGTACTTC. The V gene is TRBV19, the J gene TRBJ2-7; D uncertain. Trimming left V 4 bases short and J 6 bases short, with 10 bases between. CDR3 size: 12 residues. The V gene's germline CDR1 is LNHDA and CDR2 SQIVND (reference sequence).

This clonotype came up many times. The V call is TRBV29-1, the J call TRBJ2-3, with D possibly being TRBD1 or TRBD2 (5 bases each). The CDR3 extends over 14 amino acids. The V end was cut by 5 bases, the J end by 2 bases, with 14 bases between. The germline V gene has CDR1 SQVTM and CDR2 ANQGSEA. CDR3 bases: TGCAGCGTTCGACCGGGGCCTCCCACAGATACGCAGTATTTT. Its protein product is CSVRPGPPTDTQYF.

This clonotype was picked up many times. The J gene is TRBJ2-1, the V gene TRBV20-1, with a possible D match to TRBD2 (6 bases). The V and J ends lost 8 bases and 12 bases respectively, with 23 bases between them. The CDR3 covers 13 residues. Per the germline V gene, CDR1 is DFQATT and CDR2 is SNEGSKA (reference sequence). CDR3 residues: CSPPSGLLKGQFF. As DNA, the CDR3 is TGCAGTCCCCCAAGCGGGCTACTTAAGGGGCAGTTCTTC.

Turning to this clonotype: This may come from a read error, since a much larger clone is one base off. The CDR3 loop is CASSLASHRDYEQYF. The CDR3 region has the DNA TGTGCCAGCAGCTTAGCATCCCACCGCGACTACGAGCAGTACTTC. The chain uses TRBV11-1 and TRBJ2-7; no reliable D call. This CDR3 is built from 15 residues. Trimming removed 0 bases from V and 3 bases from J, with 12 bases in between. Germline CDR1 reads SGHAT; CDR2 reads FQDESV (reference sequence).

There are many counts of this clonotype. V and J are TRBV6-2 or TRBV6-3 and TRBJ2-2, with 8 bases aligning to TRBD2. V dropped 0 bases and J dropped 4; count of bases not matched to a gene: 16. Germline assignment: CDR1 MNHEY and CDR2 SVGEGT. This CDR3 is 20 amino acids long. CDR3 coding DNA: TGTGCCAGCAGTTACTCAGCAGGTTTAGCGGGACCGATCCGCACCGGGGAGCTGTTTTTT. Translation gives CASSYSAGLAGPIRTGELFF.

This clonotype has at least ten counts. The V gene is TRBV7-2, the J gene TRBJ2-7; no firm D call. CDR3 length equals 16 residues. CDR1 SGHTA and CDR2 FQGNSA come from the germline V gene. V lost 1 base, J lost 2 bases, and 15 bases lay in between. The CDR3 DNA follows: TGTGCCAGCAGCTTAGTATCTCGTTATCCCACCTACGAGCAGTACTTC. Its translation: CASSLVSRYPTYEQYF.

For this clonotype: This could be a read error, since a much larger clone is one nucleotide away. The V gene is TRBV29-1, the J gene TRBJ2-1; no clear D. CDR1 is SQVTM, CDR2 ANQGSEA, per germline. This CDR3 region has 11 residues. The CDR3 DNA reads as TGCAGCATTGAATTGGTCCATGAGCAGTTCTTC. Amino acid sequence: CSIELVHEQFF.

In this sample, this clonotype turned up many times. The chain is built from TRBV7-9 and TRBJ1-1; no clear D. V lost 3 bases and J 0 bases, leaving 5 bases between the germline ends. The CDR3 is 13 amino acids. Germline values: CDR1 SEHNR, CDR2 FQNEAQ (reference sequence). The CDR3 reads CASSLVMNTEAFF. The CDR3 DNA sequence: TGTGCCAGCAGCTTGGTGATGAACACTGAAGCTTTCTTT.

This clonotype came up many times. One end of the junction fails to match germline, which may point to a read error. The gene calls are TRBV27 and TRBJ2-3, with 7 bases lining up with TRBD2. Germline V gene lookup returns CDR1 MNHEY and CDR2 SMNVEV (reference sequence). The CDR3 is 16 residues long. CDR3 in DNA: TGTGCCAGCAGACCGAAAGCGGGATATGCCACACATACGCAGTATTTT. Translation: CASRPKAGYATHTQYF.

This clonotype has at least ten counts. The rearrangement uses TRBV10-3 and TRBJ2-3; 7 bases line up with TRBD1. V was pared by 10 bases and J by 2 bases, with 9 bases of the junction left unmatched. In germline, CDR1 is ENHRY, CDR2 SYGVKD. The CDR3 extends over 14 amino acids. CDR3 residues: CATTSDRYTDTQYF. The CDR3 coding sequence is TGTGCCACTACATCGGACAGGTACACAGATACGCAGTATTTT.

In this sample, this clonotype turned up many times. CDR3 sequence: CASSLGRTNEQFF. In DNA form, the CDR3 reads TGTGCCAGCAGCTTAGGGCGGACAAATGAGCAGTTCTTC. The V call is TRBV7-2, the J call TRBJ2-1, with a possible D match to TRBD1 (5 bases). The germline V and J ends were trimmed by 1 base and 7 bases, with 8 bases remaining between them. CDR3 length equals 13 residues. Germline loops: CDR1 SGHTA, CDR2 FQGNSA.

Details on this clonotype: This may come from a read error, since a much larger clone is one base off. J is TRBJ1-2 and V is TRBV7-2, with no clear D. The germline V gene encodes CDR1 SGHTA and CDR2 FQGNSA. The CDR3 runs to 15 residues. CDR3 nucleotides: TGTGCCAGCAGCTTAGGTCAGCCCTCTAACTATGGCTACCCCTTC. Amino acids: CASSLGQPSNYGYPF. The full variable domain, completed using reference TRBV7-2 and TRBJ1-2, is GAGVSQSPSNKVTEKGKDVELRCDPISGHTALYWYRQSLGQGLEFLIYFQGNSAPDKSGLPSDRFSAERTGGSVSTLTIQRTQQEDSAVYLCASSLGQPSNYGYPFGSGTRLTVV.

This clonotype was found many times. This chain connects TRBV7-7 to TRBJ2-3; D call uncertain. The V end lost 8 bases, the J end lost 9 bases, and 21 bases lay between the germline ends. This CDR3 is built from 14 residues. CDR1 and CDR2 (germline): SSHAT, FNYEAQ (reference sequence). This CDR3 reads CASQFAISEGTQYF. The CDR3 coding sequence is TGTGCCAGCCAGTTTGCGATTTCGGAAGGAACGCAGTATTTT. The variable domain in full, with the rest retrieved from reference TRBV7-7 and TRBJ2-3, is GAGVSQSPRYKVTKRGQDVTLRCDPISSHATLYWYQQALGQGPEFLTYFNYEAQPDKSGLPSDRFSAERPEGSISTLTIQRTEQRDSAMYRCASQFAISEGTQYFGPGTRLTVL.

This clonotype has only a few counts. This chain uses TRBV29-1 with TRBJ2-3; 7 bases map to TRBD2. The germline CDR1 and CDR2 sequences are SQVTM and ANQGSEA. V trimming: 7 bases; J trimming: 2 bases; junction bases outside the gene matches: 6. The CDR3 has 13 amino acids. The chain's CDR3 is CSDSGPFTDTQYF. The CDR3 region has the DNA TGCAGCGATAGCGGGCCTTTCACAGATACGCAGTATTTT.

This clonotype was seen a handful of times. The chain couples TRBV14 to TRBJ2-7; D uncertain. Trimming pared 3 bases from V and 0 bases from J, leaving 9 bases between. The CDR3 loop spans 14 amino acids. Germline V gene data show CDR1 as SGHDN and CDR2 as FVKESK. This chain's CDR3 is CASSHGRVSYEQYF. The CDR3 DNA sequence: TGTGCCAGCAGCCACGGACGGGTCTCCTACGAGCAGTACTTC.

The CDR3 region has the DNA TGCGCCAGCAGCTTGGTTCCCCTTAGCGGGAGTGGCTCGGAGCAGTTCTTC. Translation gives CASSLVPLSGSGSEQFF. The V and J genes are TRBV5-1 and TRBJ2-1; 9 nucleotides match TRBD2. Germline trimming cut 0 bases from V and 10 bases from J; bases unmatched to any gene: 14. The CDR3 is made up of 17 amino acids. Germline-derived CDR1 and CDR2 are SGHRS and YFSETQ.

This clonotype was detected ten times or more. V is TRBV7-2 and J is TRBJ1-4; D not certain. This CDR3 comprises 15 residues. The germline V gene has CDR1 SGHTA and CDR2 FQGNSA. Trimming removed 0 bases at V and 0 bases at J, with 5 bases between. The CDR3 loop reads CASSLAAATNEKLFF. CDR3 nucleotides: TGTGCCAGCAGCTTAGCGGCAGCAACTAATGAAAAACTGTTTTTT.

This clonotype showed up many times. This chain uses TRBV5-1 with TRBJ1-1; D unresolved. The CDR3 length is 15 residues. Looked up from germline, CDR1 is SGHRS and CDR2 is YFSETQ. Trimming cost V 0 bases and J 2 bases, with 11 bases left between them. The CDR3 region has the DNA TGCGCCAGCAGCTTGGAACCCGGAACCAACACTGAAGCTTTCTTT. Protein: CASSLEPGTNTEAFF.